One sample yielded the 9 T cell receptor beta chains listed below, sequenced in a study of technical replicates of blood from several donors. Produced via immunoSEQ multiplex PCR; TCRdb's table is partial and in-frame only. This table holds about 74,000 clones, 85% to 95% found once. Material: T cells isolated from PBMCs. The receptor set was obtained from a human donor in good health.

The gene calls are TRBV12-5 and TRBJ2-1, with D perhaps TRBD1 (6 bases). V was clipped by 0 bases and J by 9 bases, with 21 bases between them. This CDR3 comprises 17 residues. Germline lookup yields CDR1 LGHNT and CDR2 FRNRAP. CDR3 sequence: CASGLVLVNRERPEQFF. In DNA, the CDR3 is TGTGCTAGTGGTTTGGTACTAGTAAACAGGGAAAGGCCTGAGCAGTTCTTC.

The V gene is TRBV19, the J gene TRBJ2-7; 7 nucleotides match TRBD2. Trimming took 6 bases from V and 6 from J; bases not matched to a gene: 14. The CDR3 has 15 amino acids. Germline assignment: CDR1 LNHDA and CDR2 SQIVND (reference sequence). DNA for the CDR3: TGTGCCAGTAGCGGACTCGCGGGAGTGGGAGGCGAGCAGTACTTC. Encoded protein: CASSGLAGVGGEQYF.

V and J are TRBV5-1 and TRBJ2-3, with 7 positions matching TRBD2. The CDR3 runs 13 residues. CDR1 and CDR2 (germline): SGHRS, YFSETQ. The junction had 1 base not matched to a gene; V was cut back by 3 bases and J by 3 bases. DNA of the CDR3: TGCGCCAGCAGCTGGGGGGGAACAGATACGCAGTATTTT. This encodes CASSWGGTDTQYF.

This sequence joins TRBV29-1 and TRBJ1-1, with TRBD1 identical over 7 bases. This CDR3 has 14 residues. V was clipped by 4 bases and J by 7 bases; unmatched bases: 12. CDR1 is SQVTM and CDR2 is ANQGSEA in the germline V gene. CDR3 sequence reads: CSVGYRGKTDEAFF. The CDR3 nucleotides are TGCAGCGTTGGCTACAGGGGAAAAACAGATGAAGCTTTCTTT. Full variable domain (missing parts from reference TRBV29-1 and TRBJ1-1): SAVISQKPSRDICQRGTSLTIQCQVDSQVTMMFWYRQQPGQSLTLIATANQGSEATYESGFVIDKFPISRPNLTFSTLTVSNMSPEDSSIYLCSVGYRGKTDEAFFGQGTRLTVV.

The chain has TRBV29-1 and TRBJ2-7; 10 nucleotides match TRBD1. This CDR3 contains 16 residues. Trimming at V came to 7 bases and at J to 3 bases, leaving 15 bases not matched to a gene. Germline V lookup: CDR1 SQVTM, CDR2 ANQGSEA. CDR3 region: CSASTPGTGALYEQYF. CDR3 DNA sequence: TGCAGCGCCTCCACTCCCGGGACAGGGGCCCTCTACGAGCAGTACTTC.

This clone came up once. This chain connects TRBV27 to TRBJ1-2; TRBD1 agrees at 7 bases. With 0 bases clipped from V and 5 bases from J, the junction kept 12 bases outside the gene matches. The CDR3 is made up of 17 amino acids. CDR1 and CDR2 (germline): MNHEY, SMNVEV (reference sequence). For the CDR3, the DNA is TGTGCCAGCAGTTTATCCTTTGACAGGGCGAATATATATGGCTACACCTTC. This gives the protein CASSLSFDRANIYGYTF.

V gene TRBV7-7 combines with J gene TRBJ2-5; D gene unclear. This CDR3 contains 17 residues. Looked up from germline, CDR1 is SSHAT and CDR2 is FNYEAQ (reference sequence). The V and J ends lost 7 bases and 1 base respectively, with 22 bases between them. The CDR3 sequence is CASIEPPLTPSQETQYF. The CDR3 DNA sequence: TGTGCCAGCATCGAACCCCCACTAACGCCGAGCCAAGAGACCCAGTACTTC.

The chain recombines TRBV29-1 with TRBJ2-3; D call uncertain. Per germline, CDR1 SQVTM and CDR2 ANQGSEA. This CDR3 is built from 13 residues. V shed 7 bases and J shed 3 bases, with 14 bases lying between them. CDR3 DNA: TGCAGCGCCACACAGACCCCAACAGATACGCAGTATTTT. This codes for CSATQTPTDTQYF.

The chain recombines TRBV14 with TRBJ2-6; 7 bases line up with TRBD1. V lost 3 bases, J lost 1 base, and 9 bases stayed unmatched. Germline lookup yields CDR1 SGHDN and CDR2 FVKESK. The length of the CDR3 is 18 residues. The CDR3 sequence: CASSHPTGKRSGANVLTF. DNA of the CDR3: TGTGCCAGCAGCCACCCGACAGGGAAAAGGTCTGGGGCCAACGTCCTGACTTTC.